The 2 T cell receptor beta chains presented below share a single source sample, sequenced in a study of cytomegalovirus exposure and HLA in healthy donors. The PCR employed 60 Vbeta primers together with 13 Jbeta primers. Measured with immunoSEQ multiplex PCR; TCRdb has only the in-frame clones, and not every one. The table has about 250,000 clones, more than 55% seen once; the top ten hold under 3%. The specimen sequenced was PBMCs. The receptors shown here come from a female donor in good health and CMV-seronegative.

This chain links TRBV5-4 with TRBJ2-7; D might be TRBD2 (7 bases). V lost 0 bases, J lost 4 bases, and 17 bases lay in between. The CDR3 sequence is 16 residues long. Germline CDR1 SGHNT, CDR2 YYREEE (reference sequence). The CDR3 sequence: CASSLAGGVYTYEQYF. DNA of the CDR3: TGTGCCAGCAGCTTGGCGGGGGGCGTATACACATACGAGCAGTACTTC.

The chain uses TRBV27 and TRBJ2-7, with 9 bases fitting TRBD1. Germline CDR1 is MNHEY and CDR2 is SMNVEV (reference sequence). V lost 5 bases, J lost 4 bases, and 12 bases stayed unmatched. This CDR3 spans 16 amino acids. CDR3 sequence: CASSVLPGQGSYEQYF. The DNA for the CDR3 is TGTGCCAGCAGTGTCCTTCCGGGACAGGGCTCATACGAGCAGTACTTC.